This T cell receptor beta chain appears in the sequencing data of a study of T cells in Graves' hyperthyroidism and ophthalmopathy. Study-wide results and limits: Peripheral blood also featured most of the thyroid clonotypes expanded above 0.001.

Trimming took 6 bases from V and 4 from J; bases not matched to a gene: 2. Germline CDR1 and CDR2: DFQATT and SNEGSKA (reference sequence). This CDR3 is 12 amino acids long. A word on this clonotype: Its antigen is as yet unknown.

RNA transcripts were the template for amplifying TCR beta CDR3 regions. A set of HTBI primers served as the primers for a first-round RT-PCR of the TCR CDR3. TCRdb fed the multiplex PCR reads into MiXCR, producing one record per CDR3 protein. Among 480,000 or so distinct CDR3 sequences listed, about 46% were seen once. Uncontrolled infections, other autoimmune diseases, pregnancy or lactation led to exclusion of patients. Diagnosis rested on symptoms, serum thyroxine and TRAb, thyroid ultrasound, and orbital computed tomography. This TCR derives from an adult woman with Graves' disease, either hyperthyroidism or ophthalmopathy (not recorded which). The material sequenced was peripheral blood or thyroid tissue (not recorded which). This chain uses TRBV20-1 with TRBJ2-1; 8 bases agree with TRBD1. In nucleotides, the CDR3 is TGCAGTGCGACAGGGGAGTACAATGAGCAGTTCTTC. The encoded protein is CSATGEYNEQFF.